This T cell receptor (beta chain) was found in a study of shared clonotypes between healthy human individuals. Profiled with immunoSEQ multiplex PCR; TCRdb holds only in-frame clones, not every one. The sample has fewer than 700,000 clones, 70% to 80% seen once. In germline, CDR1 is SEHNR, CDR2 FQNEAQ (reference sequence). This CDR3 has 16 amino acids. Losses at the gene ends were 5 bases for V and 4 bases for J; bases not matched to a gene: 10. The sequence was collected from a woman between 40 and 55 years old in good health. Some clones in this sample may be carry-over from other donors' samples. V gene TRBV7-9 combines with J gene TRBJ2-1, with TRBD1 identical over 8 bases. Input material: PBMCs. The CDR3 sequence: CASSTDRASGYNEQFF. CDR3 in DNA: TGTGCCAGCAGCACGGACAGGGCGTCTGGATACAATGAGCAGTTCTTC.